The rows below give T cell receptor beta chains drawn from one sample of a study of shared clonotypes between healthy human individuals. The data were produced by immunoSEQ multiplex PCR, yet TCRdb's version contains in-frame clones alone and is incomplete. The sample holds about 1,800,000 clones, about 94% seen once. Sequenced: naive CD8+ T cells sorted from blood. These receptors came from a young man in good health. Both conserved end residues are part of each CDR3. D genes are given only for firm matches. Clone size is shown for a subset of rows, as once, few, many or a class of expanded clone.

NA TRBJ1-6 NA TRBV5-4 TGTGCCAGCAGCTTGGATTTGGGGAGCTCCTATAATTCACCCCTCCACTTT CASSLDLGSSYNSPLHF
NA TRBJ2-5 once TRBV5-4 TGTGCCAGCAGCTTGGGAGGTTTCGAGGAGACCCAGTACTTC CASSLGGFEETQYF
NA TRBJ2-7 NA TRBV14 TGTGCCAGCAGCCAAGAACTCACAGGGCCTTACTCCTACGAGCAGTACTTC CASSQELTGPYSYEQYF
NA TRBJ1-2 once TRBV14 TGTGCCAGCAGCCAAGCTAGGACAGACTATGGCTACACCTTC CASSQARTDYGYTF
NA TRBJ2-2 once TRBV4-2 TGTGCCAGCAGCCAGGGACAGAACACCGGGGAGCTGTTTTTT CASSQGQNTGELFF
NA TRBJ1-5 NA TRBV19 TGTGCCAGTAGAGGGTTGGGGAATCAGCCCCAGCATTTT CASRGLGNQPQHF
TRBD1 TRBJ2-1 NA TRBV28 TGTGCCAGCAGTTTATGGTTGGACAGGGAAGACGGCAATGAGCAGTTCTTC CASSLWLDREDGNEQFF
TRBD1 TRBJ1-5 NA TRBV10-2 TGCGCCAGCAGCAGAGACAGGGACCAGCCCCAGCATTTT CASSRDRDQPQHF
NA TRBJ1-1 NA TRBV5-8 TGTGCCAGCAGCCCGACAGCGAACACTGAAGCTTTCTTT CASSPTANTEAFF
NA TRBJ1-1 NA TRBV5-4 TGTGCCAGCAGCCGAGGGGGAGTCTGGGACACTGAAGCTTTCTTT CASSRGGVWDTEAFF
NA TRBJ1-6 NA TRBV7-8 TGTGCCAGCAGCTTATATCGGGGGTCTGGTAATTCACCCCTCCACTTT CASSLYRGSGNSPLHF